The 4 T cell receptor beta chains in this list originate from one sample, sequenced in a study of blood T cell repertoires in COVID-19 (dated by TCRdb to about 2020). The library was produced with the immunoSEQ multiplex PCR assay. TCRdb limited this immuneACCESS table to in-frame rearrangements with V and J called. A share of clones is missing; checked studies link under half to unresolved V genes, and the rest is unexplained. The sample table lists approximately 360,000 clones, around 89% of them with a count of one. 6.5% to 8% of the sample rests with the top ten. Sequencing was performed on peripheral blood. Receptor source: a man younger than 30 with active or convalescent COVID-19.

This chain connects TRBV18 to TRBJ1-1; tentatively, D is TRBD1 (5 bases). With 2 bases removed from V and 0 bases from J, the gap between germline ends came to 7 bases. The length of the CDR3 is 14 residues. Germline CDR1 and CDR2: KGHSH and LQKENI. The CDR3, as DNA: TGTGCCAGCTCACCAGACAGTTTGAACACTGAAGCTTTCTTT. Amino acid sequence: CASSPDSLNTEAFF.

The V and J genes are TRBV28 and TRBJ1-5, with 9 nucleotides matching TRBD1. Germline assignment: CDR1 MDHEN and CDR2 SYDVKM. V lost 5 bases and J lost 3; bases outside the gene matches: 5. The CDR3 runs 15 residues. As DNA, the CDR3 is TGTGCCAGCAGTACGACAGGGGGATTCAATCAGCCCCAGCATTTT. It yields the protein CASSTTGGFNQPQHF.

The chain couples TRBV29-1 to TRBJ2-1; 7 nucleotides agree with TRBD1. The CDR3 runs 12 residues. Per the germline V gene, CDR1 is SQVTM and CDR2 is ANQGSEA. Germline trimming cut 6 bases from V and 7 bases from J; bases unmatched to any gene: 6. The CDR3 is CSVEQGKNEQFF. The CDR3 DNA follows: TGCAGCGTAGAACAGGGGAAGAATGAGCAGTTCTTC.

The rearrangement uses TRBV28 and TRBJ2-5; D possibly corresponds to TRBD2 (5 bases). Trimming shortened V by 5 bases and J by 3 bases, and 16 bases separated the two germline ends. The CDR3 is made up of 15 amino acids. Germline V lookup: CDR1 MDHEN, CDR2 SYDVKM. CDR3 in DNA: TGTGCCAGCAGTCGCCCTCGAGGGATCGAAGAGACCCAGTACTTC. Its protein is CASSRPRGIEETQYF. The variable domain in full, completed from reference TRBV28 and TRBJ2-5, reads DVKVTQSSRYLVKRTGEKVFLECVQDMDHENMFWYRQDPGLGLRLIYFSYDVKMKEKGDIPEGYSVSREKKERFSLILESASTNQTSMYLCASSRPRGIEETQYFGPGTRLLVL.